A selection of T cell receptor beta chains follows, all from one sample in a study of blood T cells in healthy people across ages. TCRdb itself ran the 5' RACE reads through MiXCR, one entry per CDR3 protein. Among about 290,000 distinct CDR3 sequences, 27% were seen once, and the ten largest hold 29%. Sequenced material: blood. These receptors were obtained from a woman aged 65 to 85 in good health. CDR3s include the opening cysteine and the closing phenylalanine or tryptophan. Fields, in order: clone size, D gene, J gene, V gene, CDR3 protein, CDR3 DNA. D genes are given only for firm matches. Clone size is shown for a subset of rows, as once, few, many or a class of expanded clone.

>NA|NA|TRBJ2-2|TRBV28
CASSDAAGNTGELFF
TGTGCCAGCAGTGACGCAGCAGGGAACACCGGGGAGCTGTTTTTT
>NA|TRBD1|TRBJ1-4|TRBV25-1
CASSEFQGAGEKLFF
TGTGCCAGCAGTGAGTTCCAGGGGGCTGGGGAAAAACTGTTTTTT
>many|TRBD2|TRBJ2-5|TRBV29-1
CSVELEAGEYETQYF
TGCAGCGTTGAACTTGAAGCGGGAGAGTATGAGACCCAGTACTTC
>NA|NA|TRBJ1-4|TRBV14
CASSNLGGPPFGEKLFF
TGTGCCAGCAGCAACCTTGGGGGGCCCCCCTTTGGAGAAAAACTGTTTTTT
>NA|TRBD1|TRBJ2-3|TRBV7-2
CASSPQTGDGTDTQYF
TGTGCCAGCAGCCCACAGACAGGGGACGGCACAGATACGCAGTATTTT
>many|NA|TRBJ2-5|TRBV28
CASSLESAQETQYF
TGTGCCAGCAGTTTAGAGTCGGCTCAAGAGACCCAGTACTTC
>NA|NA|TRBJ2-5|TRBV14
CASSQDGARRRETQYF
TGTGCCAGCAGCCAAGACGGGGCGCGTCGTAGGGAGACCCAGTACTTC
>NA|TRBD1|TRBJ2-1|TRBV13
CASSSRTGIHEQFF
TGTGCCAGCAGCTCCCGGACAGGGATACATGAGCAGTTCTTC
>NA|TRBD2|TRBJ2-5|TRBV5-5
CASSFRLAGSQETQYF
TGTGCCAGCAGCTTCAGACTAGCGGGATCACAAGAGACCCAGTACTTC
>few|NA|TRBJ1-5|TRBV6-2/TRBV6-3
CASSPLTGAGVNQPQHF
TGTGCCAGCAGCCCCCTAACCGGGGCAGGGGTCAATCAGCCCCAGCATTTT
>few|TRBD1|TRBJ1-5|TRBV2
CASSEGRGLFQPQHF
TGTGCCAGCAGTGAAGGGAGGGGGCTGTTTCAGCCCCAGCATTTT
>NA|TRBD1|TRBJ1-2|TRBV5-1
CASSSQGEPVYGYTF
TGCGCCAGCAGCTCACAGGGGGAGCCGGTCTATGGCTACACCTTC
>many|NA|TRBJ2-7|TRBV4-2
CASSQDLQGYEQYF
TGTGCCAGCAGCCAAGATCTCCAGGGCTACGAGCAGTACTTC
>NA|TRBD2|TRBJ2-5|TRBV12-3/TRBV12-4
CASSPSGTSGIKEYF
TGTGCCAGCAGCCCATCCGGGACTAGCGGGATTAAAGAGTACTTC
>many|NA|TRBJ2-5|TRBV29-1
CSFRDSGTQYF
TGCAGCTTCCGGGACTCGGGGACCCAGTACTTC
>NA|NA|TRBJ2-7|TRBV7-6
CASSARLSGEKPYEQYF
TGTGCCAGCAGCGCCAGACTGTCCGGAGAAAAGCCCTACGAGCAGTACTTC